Presented here are 14 T cell receptor beta chains from one specimen sequenced in a study of blood T cell repertoires in COVID-19. Profiling relied on immunoSEQ multiplex PCR, and the TCRdb table lists in-frame clones only, not all of them. Altogether around 100,000 clones are present, about 88% being singletons, with the ten largest covering 8% to 8.5%. The sample consisted of peripheral blood. The receptors stem from a woman aged 70-85 years who had recovered from COVID-19.

This rearrangement joins TRBV7-9 to TRBJ1-6; TRBD1 is a possible D gene (5 bases). This CDR3 is 12 amino acids long. Trimming pared 8 bases from V and 9 bases from J, leaving 11 bases between. Germline CDR1 and CDR2: SEHNR and FQNEAQ (reference sequence). Written as DNA, the CDR3 is TGTGCCAGCGGGTCCGGGGGTTCACCCCTCCACTTT. Protein sequence: CASGSGGSPLHF.

The chain couples TRBV6-5 to TRBJ1-2, with 7 bases matching TRBD1. Germline values: CDR1 MNHEY, CDR2 SVGAGI. This CDR3 spans 15 amino acids. Trimming removed 6 bases from V and 3 bases from J; junction bases left unmatched: 10. The CDR3 spells CASSRQGKRDYGYTF. The CDR3 region has the DNA TGTGCCAGCAGCCGACAGGGAAAAAGGGACTATGGCTACACCTTC.

The V and J genes are TRBV7-2 and TRBJ1-1; D not certain. Germline values: CDR1 SGHTA, CDR2 FQGNSA. Trimming took 7 bases from V and 3 from J, leaving 12 bases between them. The CDR3 has 13 amino acids. CDR3 bases: TGTGCCAGCACTCTCTCGGCGGACACTGAAGCTTTCTTT. It encodes CASTLSADTEAFF.

This CDR3 reads CSARDKSSPLHF. The DNA of the CDR3 is TGCAGCGCCCGGGACAAGAGTTCACCCCTCCACTTT. The chain combines TRBV29-1 with TRBJ1-6, with a possible D match to TRBD1 (6 bases). The V gene lost 7 bases and the J gene lost 9 bases, with 13 bases spanning the gap. Germline V gene lookup returns CDR1 SQVTM and CDR2 ANQGSEA. The CDR3 is 12 residues long.

The V and J genes are TRBV9 and TRBJ1-3, with 7 bases lining up with TRBD1. Germline values: CDR1 SGDLS, CDR2 YYNGEE. The J segment lost 5 bases and the V segment lost 4 bases, leaving 15 bases of the junction unmatched. The CDR3 spans 17 residues. This chain's CDR3 is CASSPWGDSTVRNTIYF. CDR3 in DNA: TGTGCCAGCAGCCCTTGGGGGGACAGTACTGTTAGAAACACCATATATTTT.

Here the CDR3 reads CASSFFGSNQPQHF. The CDR3 DNA follows: TGTGCCAGCTCCTTCTTCGGGAGCAATCAGCCCCAGCATTTT. This rearrangement joins TRBV28 to TRBJ1-5; D call uncertain. CDR3 length: 14 amino acids. V was clipped by 8 bases and J by 1 base, with 12 bases between them. The germline V gene encodes CDR1 MDHEN and CDR2 SYDVKM.

This rearrangement joins TRBV6-2 or TRBV6-3 to TRBJ1-1, with D perhaps TRBD1 (6 bases). Looked up from germline, CDR1 is MNHEY and CDR2 is SVGEGT. V was clipped by 2 bases and J by 1 base, with 11 bases between them. The CDR3 is 15 residues long. In DNA form, the CDR3 reads TGTGCCAGCAGTTACCCCAGGGGCCGGAACACTGAAGCTTTCTTT. Translation gives CASSYPRGRNTEAFF.

The rearrangement joins TRBV7-3 to TRBJ2-3, with no clear D. Trimming took off 6 bases at V and 1 base at J, with 11 bases between the two ends. The CDR3 extends over 14 amino acids. Germline V gives CDR1 SGHTA, CDR2 FQGTGA. In DNA, the CDR3 is TGTGCCAGCAGATTGACACCTGGCACAGATACGCAGTATTTT. Translating it yields CASRLTPGTDTQYF.

V is TRBV5-5 and J is TRBJ2-7; D is perhaps TRBD2 (5 bases). V lost 5 bases, J lost 0 bases, and 18 bases lay in between. The germline V gene encodes CDR1 SGHKS and CDR2 YYEKEE (reference sequence). This CDR3 has 16 residues. CDR3 loop: CASRRPGSRDSYEQYF. The CDR3 DNA reads TGTGCCAGCAGACGACCGGGGTCGAGGGACTCCTACGAGCAGTACTTC.

The rearrangement uses TRBV7-9 and TRBJ1-2; TRBD1 matches at 9 bases. V lost 3 bases and J lost 5; bases outside the gene matches: 7. CDR3 size: 15 residues. CDR1 SEHNR and CDR2 FQNEAQ come from the germline V gene (reference sequence). CDR3 sequence reads: CASSLGQGGIYGYTF. The CDR3 DNA follows: TGTGCCAGCAGCTTGGGACAGGGTGGTATTTATGGCTACACCTTC.

This clone was seen a single time. V usage is TRBV3-1 (or the pseudogene TRBV3-2) and J usage is TRBJ2-1, with D possibly matching TRBD2 (6 bases). This CDR3 region has 13 residues. Germline-derived CDR1 and CDR2 are LGHDT and YNNKEL (reference sequence). V was cut by 8 bases and J by 6 bases, with 14 bases left in between. The CDR3 region is CASSLGGVNEQFF. The CDR3 DNA reads TGTGCCAGCTCTCTTGGAGGGGTCAATGAGCAGTTCTTC.

The V and J genes are TRBV7-9 and TRBJ2-1; D ambiguous. V lost 0 bases to trimming and J lost 8 bases, with 11 bases between them. Germline CDR1 reads SEHNR; CDR2 reads FQNEAQ (reference sequence). The length of the CDR3 is 14 residues. The CDR3 coding sequence is TGTGCCAGCAGCTTAGCGCAGGCGTTCTATGAGCAGTTCTTC. Translation: CASSLAQAFYEQFF.

The gene calls are TRBV4-2 and TRBJ1-4, with 7 positions matching TRBD1. This CDR3 is 12 amino acids long. Unmatched junction bases numbered 3, after V lost 6 bases and J lost 8 bases. The germline gives CDR1 LGHNA, CDR2 YNFKEQ. The CDR3: CASRPDREKLFF. CDR3 DNA: TGTGCCAGCAGACCGGACAGGGAAAAACTGTTTTTT.

This clone was counted once. The chain is built from TRBV27 and TRBJ1-5, with 9 bases identical to TRBD1. This CDR3 is built from 15 residues. Germline V CDR1 and CDR2: MNHEY, SMNVEV (reference sequence). V lost 6 bases to trimming and J lost 3 bases; unmatched junction nucleotides: 6. CDR3 sequence reads: CASRRTGAFNQPQHF. The CDR3 region has the DNA TGTGCCAGCAGACGGACAGGGGCTTTCAATCAGCCCCAGCATTTT.